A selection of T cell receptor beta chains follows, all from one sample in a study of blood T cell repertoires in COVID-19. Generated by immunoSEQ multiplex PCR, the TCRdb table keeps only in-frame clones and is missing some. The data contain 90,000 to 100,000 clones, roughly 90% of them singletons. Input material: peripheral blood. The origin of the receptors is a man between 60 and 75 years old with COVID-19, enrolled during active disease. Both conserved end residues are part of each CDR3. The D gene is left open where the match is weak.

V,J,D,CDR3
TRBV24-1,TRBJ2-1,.,CATSDFRSSSYNEQFF
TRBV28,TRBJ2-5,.,CASSLMAAQETQYF
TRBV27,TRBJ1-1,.,CASSFRGRNTEAFF
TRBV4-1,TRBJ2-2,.,CASSQVLGDTGELFF
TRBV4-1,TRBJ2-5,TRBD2,CASSQASGETQYF
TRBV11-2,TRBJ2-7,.,CASSLRTSSYEQYF
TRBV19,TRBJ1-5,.,CASSDRRNQPQHF
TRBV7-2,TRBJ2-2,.,CASRGLQNTGELFF
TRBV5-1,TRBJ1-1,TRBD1,CASKTGGNTEAFF
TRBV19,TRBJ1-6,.,CASSSKTLYSYNSPLHF
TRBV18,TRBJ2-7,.,CASSYSGSYEQYF
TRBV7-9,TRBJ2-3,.,CASSRDFSTDTQYF
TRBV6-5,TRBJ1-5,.,CASRPDRDQPQHF
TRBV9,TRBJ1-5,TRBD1,CASSGQGLNQPQHF
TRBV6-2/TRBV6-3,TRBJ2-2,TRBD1,CASSLRGPYTGELFF
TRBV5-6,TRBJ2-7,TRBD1,CASSLGDRGPYEQYF
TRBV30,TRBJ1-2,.,CAWQGWTAGDYTF
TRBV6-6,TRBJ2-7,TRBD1,CASSRPGQGTYEQYF
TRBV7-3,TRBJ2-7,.,CASSSPRTINSYEQYF
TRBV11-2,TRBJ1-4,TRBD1,CASSLVAGGDEKLFF
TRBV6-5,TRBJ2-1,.,CASSYNLFNNEQFF
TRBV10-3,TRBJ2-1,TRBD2,CAISVASGNNEQFF
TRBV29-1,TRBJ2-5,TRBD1,CSVELRQGWGQETQYF
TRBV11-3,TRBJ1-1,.,CASSLVTDTLNTEAFF
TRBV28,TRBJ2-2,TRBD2,CAIGERLAATGELFF
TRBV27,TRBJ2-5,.,CASSHQLEETQYF
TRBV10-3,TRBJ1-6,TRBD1,CATRDSNSPLHF
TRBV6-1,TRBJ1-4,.,CASSDALSTNEKLFF
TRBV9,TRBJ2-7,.,CASSATGEGEQYF
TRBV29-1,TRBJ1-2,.,CSVEGVRTGNYGYTF
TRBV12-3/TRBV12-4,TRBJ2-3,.,CASTLGGTDTQYF
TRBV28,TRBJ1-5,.,CASSFPGDNQPQHF
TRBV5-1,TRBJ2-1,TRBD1,CASSISGQGDYNEQFF
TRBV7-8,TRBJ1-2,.,CASSLQGYYGYTF
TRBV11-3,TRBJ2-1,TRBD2,CASSLEDGASGRAEQFF
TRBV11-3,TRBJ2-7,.,CASSLRVSYEQYF
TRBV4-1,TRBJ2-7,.,CASSQRTQGKAYEQYF
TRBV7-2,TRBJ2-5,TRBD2,CASSLEAAGLQETQYF
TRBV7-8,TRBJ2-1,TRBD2,CASSSRGLRNEYEQFF
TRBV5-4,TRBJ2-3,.,CASSLGRDTQYF
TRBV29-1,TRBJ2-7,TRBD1,CSVGQAQHEQYF
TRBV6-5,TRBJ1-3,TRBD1,CASRRDRAGNTIYF
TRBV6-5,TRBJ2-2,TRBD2,CASRYIAGGTGELFF
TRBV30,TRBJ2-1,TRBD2,CACLLAGPYNEQFF
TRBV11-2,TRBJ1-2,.,CASSLRQTSHNYGYTF
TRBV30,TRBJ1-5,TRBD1,CAWGIGQGFQPQHF
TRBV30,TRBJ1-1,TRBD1,CAWRPGQGSTEAFF
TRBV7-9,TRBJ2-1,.,CASSPRGSSYNEQFF
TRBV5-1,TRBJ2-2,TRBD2,CASRLAGNTGELFF
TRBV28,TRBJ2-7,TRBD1,CASSPTGGSYEQYF
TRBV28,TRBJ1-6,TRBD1,CASSLRQGNSPLHF
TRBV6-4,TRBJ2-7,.,CASILGGGPYEQYF
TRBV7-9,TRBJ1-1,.,CASSEGGNTEAFF
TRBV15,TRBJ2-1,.,CATSRDSRRGEQFF
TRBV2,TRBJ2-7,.,CASTFDRSSYEQYF
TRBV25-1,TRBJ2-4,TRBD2,CASRREGSIQYF
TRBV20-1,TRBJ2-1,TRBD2,CSASGTSGVGEQFF
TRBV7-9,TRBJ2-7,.,CASSISFYEQYF
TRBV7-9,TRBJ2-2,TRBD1,CASSLGTGGPGELFF